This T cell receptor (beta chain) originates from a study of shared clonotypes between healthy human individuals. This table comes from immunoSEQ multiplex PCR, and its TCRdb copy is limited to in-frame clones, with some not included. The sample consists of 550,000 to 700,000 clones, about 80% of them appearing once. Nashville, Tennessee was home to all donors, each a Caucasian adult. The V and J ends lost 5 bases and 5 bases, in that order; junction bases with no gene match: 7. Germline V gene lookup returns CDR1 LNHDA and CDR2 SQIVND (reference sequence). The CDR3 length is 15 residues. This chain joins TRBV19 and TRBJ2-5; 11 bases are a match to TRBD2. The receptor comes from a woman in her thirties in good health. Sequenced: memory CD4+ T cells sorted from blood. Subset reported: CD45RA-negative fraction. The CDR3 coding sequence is TGTGCCAGTAGTTCACTAGCGGGAGCGGGGGAGACCCAGTACTTC. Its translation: CASSSLAGAGETQYF.